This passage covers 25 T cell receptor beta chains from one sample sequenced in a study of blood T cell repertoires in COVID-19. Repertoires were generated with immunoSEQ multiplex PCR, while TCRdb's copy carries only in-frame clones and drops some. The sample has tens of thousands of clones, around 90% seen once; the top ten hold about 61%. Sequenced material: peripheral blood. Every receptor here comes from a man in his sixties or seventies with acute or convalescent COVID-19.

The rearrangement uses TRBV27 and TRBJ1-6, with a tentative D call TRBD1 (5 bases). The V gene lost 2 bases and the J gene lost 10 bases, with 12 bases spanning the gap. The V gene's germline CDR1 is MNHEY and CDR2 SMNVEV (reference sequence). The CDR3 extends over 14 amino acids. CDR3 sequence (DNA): TGTGCCAGCAGTTTAGGGCCAGGGAACTCACCCCTCCACTTT. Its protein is CASSLGPGNSPLHF.

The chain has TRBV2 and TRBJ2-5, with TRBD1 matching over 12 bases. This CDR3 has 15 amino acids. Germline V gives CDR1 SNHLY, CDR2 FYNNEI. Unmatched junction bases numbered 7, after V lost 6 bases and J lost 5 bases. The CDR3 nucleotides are TGTGCCAGCAGGGCCGGGACAGGGGGCCGGGAGACCCAGTACTTC. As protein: CASRAGTGGRETQYF.

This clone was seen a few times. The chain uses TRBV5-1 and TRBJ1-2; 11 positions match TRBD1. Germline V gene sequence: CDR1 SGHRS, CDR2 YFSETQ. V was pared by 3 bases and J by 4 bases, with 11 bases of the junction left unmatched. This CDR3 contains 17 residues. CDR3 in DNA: TGCGCCAGCAGCTCGACAAGCGGGACAGGGGGGACCTATGGCTACACCTTC. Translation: CASSSTSGTGGTYGYTF.

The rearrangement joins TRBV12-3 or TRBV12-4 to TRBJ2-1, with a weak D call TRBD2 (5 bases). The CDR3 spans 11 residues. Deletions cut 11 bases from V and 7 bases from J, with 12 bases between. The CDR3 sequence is CAARRENEQFF. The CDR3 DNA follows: TGTGCCGCGCGACGGGAAAATGAGCAGTTCTTC.

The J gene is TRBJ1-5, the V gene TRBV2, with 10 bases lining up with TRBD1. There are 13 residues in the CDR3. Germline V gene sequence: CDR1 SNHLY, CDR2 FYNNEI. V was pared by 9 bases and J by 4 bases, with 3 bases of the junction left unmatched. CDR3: CASSGQGNQPQHF. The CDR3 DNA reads TGTGCCAGTTCGGGACAGGGGAATCAGCCCCAGCATTTT. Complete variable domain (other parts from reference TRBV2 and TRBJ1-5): EPEVTQTPSHQVTQMGQEVILRCVPISNHLYFYWYRQILGQKVEFLVSFYNNEISEKSEIFDDQFSVERPDGSNFTLKIRSTKLEDSAMYFCASSGQGNQPQHFGDGTRLSIL.

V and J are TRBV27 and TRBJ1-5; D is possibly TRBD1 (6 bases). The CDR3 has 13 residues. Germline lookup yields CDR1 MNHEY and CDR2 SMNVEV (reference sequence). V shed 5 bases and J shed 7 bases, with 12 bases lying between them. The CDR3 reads CASSNRESQPQHF. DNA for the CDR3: TGTGCCAGCAGTAACAGGGAGTCACAGCCCCAGCATTTT.

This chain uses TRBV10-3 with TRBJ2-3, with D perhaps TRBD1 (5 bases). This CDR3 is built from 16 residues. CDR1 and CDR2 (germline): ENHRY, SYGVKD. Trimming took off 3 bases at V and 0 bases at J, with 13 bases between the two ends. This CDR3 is CAISEGFQGSTDTQYF. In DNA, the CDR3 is TGTGCCATCAGTGAAGGTTTCCAGGGAAGCACAGATACGCAGTATTTT.

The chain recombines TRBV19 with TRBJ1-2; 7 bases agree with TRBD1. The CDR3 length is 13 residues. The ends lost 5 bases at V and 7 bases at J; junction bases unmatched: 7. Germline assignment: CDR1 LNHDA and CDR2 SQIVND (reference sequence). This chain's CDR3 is CASSVGQALGYTF. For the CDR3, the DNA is TGTGCCAGTAGTGTTGGACAGGCCCTTGGCTACACCTTC.

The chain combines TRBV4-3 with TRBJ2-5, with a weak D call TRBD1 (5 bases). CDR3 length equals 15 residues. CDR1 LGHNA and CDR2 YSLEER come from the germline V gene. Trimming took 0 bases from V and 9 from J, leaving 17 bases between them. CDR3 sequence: CASSQELQGPLAQYF. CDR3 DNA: TGCGCCAGCAGCCAAGAACTCCAGGGCCCGTTGGCCCAGTACTTC.

CDR3 DNA: TGTGCCAGTTTGGGACAGGGGCGAACGAACACTGAAGCTTTCTTT. Its translation is CASLGQGRTNTEAFF. The V and J genes are TRBV19 and TRBJ1-1; TRBD1 matches at 10 bases. The V segment lost 8 bases and the J segment 1 base; nucleotides outside the gene matches: 7. Germline V lookup: CDR1 LNHDA, CDR2 SQIVND (reference sequence). The CDR3 covers 15 residues.

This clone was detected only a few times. The CDR3: CASSKDRGITLFF. CDR3 sequence (DNA): TGTGCCAGCAGCAAGGACAGGGGGATAACCCTGTTTTTT. The chain uses TRBV7-2 and TRBJ1-4; TRBD1 matches at 10 bases. CDR1 and CDR2 (germline): SGHTA, FQGNSA. The CDR3 contains 13 residues. The ends lost 5 bases at V and 14 bases at J; junction bases unmatched: 8. The variable domain in full, completed from reference TRBV7-2 and TRBJ1-4, reads GAGVSQSPSNKVTEKGKDVELRCDPISGHTALYWYRQSLGQGLEFLIYFQGNSAPDKSGLPSDRFSAERTGGSVSTLTIQRTQQEDSAVYLCASSKDRGITLFFGSGTQLSVL.

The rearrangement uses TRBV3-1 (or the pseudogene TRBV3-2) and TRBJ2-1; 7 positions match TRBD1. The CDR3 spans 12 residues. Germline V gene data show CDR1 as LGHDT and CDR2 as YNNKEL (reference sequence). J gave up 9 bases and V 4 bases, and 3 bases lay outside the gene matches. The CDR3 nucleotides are TGTGCCAGCAGCCCTCAGGGGGTTGAGCAGTTCTTC. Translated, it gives CASSPQGVEQFF.

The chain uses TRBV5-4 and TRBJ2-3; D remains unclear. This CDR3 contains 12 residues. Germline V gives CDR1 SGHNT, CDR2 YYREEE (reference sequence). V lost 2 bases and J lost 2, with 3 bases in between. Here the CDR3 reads CASSLYTDTQYF. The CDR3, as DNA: TGTGCCAGCAGCTTATACACAGATACGCAGTATTTT.

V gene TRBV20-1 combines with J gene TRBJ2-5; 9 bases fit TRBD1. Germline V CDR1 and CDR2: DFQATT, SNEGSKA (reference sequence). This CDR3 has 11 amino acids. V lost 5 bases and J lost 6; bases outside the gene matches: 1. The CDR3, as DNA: TGCAGTGCTGGACAGGGGAAGACCCAGTACTTC. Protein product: CSAGQGKTQYF.

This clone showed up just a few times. CDR3 sequence (DNA): TGTGCCAGCAGCCAATCAGTAGCGGAAAGCTCCTACGAGCAGTACTTC. It specifies CASSQSVAESSYEQYF. The chain has TRBV16 and TRBJ2-7; the D gene is possibly TRBD2 (6 bases). The germline gives CDR1 KGHSY, CDR2 FQNENV. V shed 0 bases and J shed 0 bases, with 12 bases lying between them. There are 16 residues in the CDR3.

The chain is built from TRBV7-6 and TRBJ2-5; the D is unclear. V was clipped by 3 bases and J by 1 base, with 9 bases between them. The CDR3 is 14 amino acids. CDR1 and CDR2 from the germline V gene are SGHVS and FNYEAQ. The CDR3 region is CASSFGGLQETQYF. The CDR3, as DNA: TGTGCCAGCAGCTTCGGCGGCCTCCAAGAGACCCAGTACTTC.

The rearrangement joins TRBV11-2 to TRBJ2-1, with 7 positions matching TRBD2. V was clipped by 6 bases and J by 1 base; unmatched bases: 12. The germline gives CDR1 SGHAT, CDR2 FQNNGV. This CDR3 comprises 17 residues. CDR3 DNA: TGTGCCAGCAGTCCTACTGGGGGAGCGGGGTCCTACAATGAGCAGTTCTTC. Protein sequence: CASSPTGGAGSYNEQFF.

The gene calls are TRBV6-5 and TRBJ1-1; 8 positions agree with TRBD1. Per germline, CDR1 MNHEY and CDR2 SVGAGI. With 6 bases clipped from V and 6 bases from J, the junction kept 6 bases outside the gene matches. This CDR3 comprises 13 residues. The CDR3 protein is CASRPGQASEAFF. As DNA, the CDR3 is TGTGCCAGCAGGCCGGGACAGGCGTCTGAAGCTTTCTTT.

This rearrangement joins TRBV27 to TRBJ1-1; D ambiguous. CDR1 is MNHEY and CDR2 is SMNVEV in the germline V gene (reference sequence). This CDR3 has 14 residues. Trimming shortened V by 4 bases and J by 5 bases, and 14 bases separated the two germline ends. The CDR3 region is CASSSLAERTEAFF. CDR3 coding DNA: TGTGCCAGCAGTTCTCTGGCTGAGAGGACTGAAGCTTTCTTT.

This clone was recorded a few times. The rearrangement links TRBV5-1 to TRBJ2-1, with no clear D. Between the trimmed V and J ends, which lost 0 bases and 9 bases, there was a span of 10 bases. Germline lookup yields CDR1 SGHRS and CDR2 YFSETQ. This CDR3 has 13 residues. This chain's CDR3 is CASSLGSKSEQFF. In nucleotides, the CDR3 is TGCGCCAGCAGCTTGGGTAGCAAGTCTGAGCAGTTCTTC. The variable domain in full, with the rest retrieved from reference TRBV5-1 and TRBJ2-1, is KAGVTQTPRYLIKTRGQQVTLSCSPISGHRSVSWYQQTPGQGLQFLFEYFSETQRNKGNFPGRFSGRQFSNSRSEMNVSTLELGDSALYLCASSLGSKSEQFFGPGTRLTVL.

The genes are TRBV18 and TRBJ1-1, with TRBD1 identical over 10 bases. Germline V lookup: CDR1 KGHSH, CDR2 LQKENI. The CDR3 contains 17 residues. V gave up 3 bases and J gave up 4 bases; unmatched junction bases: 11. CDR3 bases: TGTGCCAGCTCACCCGAGATTTGGGACAGGGGAGTCACTGAAGCTTTCTTT. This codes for CASSPEIWDRGVTEAFF. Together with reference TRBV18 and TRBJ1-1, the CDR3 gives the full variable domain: NAGVMQNPRHLVRRRGQEARLRCSPMKGHSHVYWYRQLPEEGLKFMVYLQKENIIDESGMPKERFSAEFPKEGPSILRIQQVVRGDSAAYFCASSPEIWDRGVTEAFFGQGTRLTVV.

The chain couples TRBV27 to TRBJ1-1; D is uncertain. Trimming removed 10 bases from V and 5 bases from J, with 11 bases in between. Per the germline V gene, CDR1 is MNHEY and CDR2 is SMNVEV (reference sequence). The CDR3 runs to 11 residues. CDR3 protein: CATVERTEAFF. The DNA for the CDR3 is TGTGCCACCGTGGAGAGAACTGAAGCTTTCTTT.

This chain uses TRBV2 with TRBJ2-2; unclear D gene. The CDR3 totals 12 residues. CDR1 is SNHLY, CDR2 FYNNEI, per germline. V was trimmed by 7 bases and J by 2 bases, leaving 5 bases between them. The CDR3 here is CASTENTGELFF. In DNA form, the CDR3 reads TGTGCCAGCACAGAAAACACCGGGGAGCTGTTTTTT.

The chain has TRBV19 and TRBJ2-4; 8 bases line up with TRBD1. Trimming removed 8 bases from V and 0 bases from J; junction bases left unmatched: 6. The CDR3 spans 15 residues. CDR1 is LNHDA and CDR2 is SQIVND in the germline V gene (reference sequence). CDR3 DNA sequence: TGTGCCAGTTCCCAGGGGGCAATAGCCAAAAACATTCAGTACTTC. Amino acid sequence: CASSQGAIAKNIQYF.

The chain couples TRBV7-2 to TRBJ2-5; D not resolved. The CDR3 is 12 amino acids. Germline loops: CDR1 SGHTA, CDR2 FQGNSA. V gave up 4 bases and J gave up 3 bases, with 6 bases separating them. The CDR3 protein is CASSYAKETQYF. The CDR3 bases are TGTGCCAGCAGCTACGCTAAAGAGACCCAGTACTTC.